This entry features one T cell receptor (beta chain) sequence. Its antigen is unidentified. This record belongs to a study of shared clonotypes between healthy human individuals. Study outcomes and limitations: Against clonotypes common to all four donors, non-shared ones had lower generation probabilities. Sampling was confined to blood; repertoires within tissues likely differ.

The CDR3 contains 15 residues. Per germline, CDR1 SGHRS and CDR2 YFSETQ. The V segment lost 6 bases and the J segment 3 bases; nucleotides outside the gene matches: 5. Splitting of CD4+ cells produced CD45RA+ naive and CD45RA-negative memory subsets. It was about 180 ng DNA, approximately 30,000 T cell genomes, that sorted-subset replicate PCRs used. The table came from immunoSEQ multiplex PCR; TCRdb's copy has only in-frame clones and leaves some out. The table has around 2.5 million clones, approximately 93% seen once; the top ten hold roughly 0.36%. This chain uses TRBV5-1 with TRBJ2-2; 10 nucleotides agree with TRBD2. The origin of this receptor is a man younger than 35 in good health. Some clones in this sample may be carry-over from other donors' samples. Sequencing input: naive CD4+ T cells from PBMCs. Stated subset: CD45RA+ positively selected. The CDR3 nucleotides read TGCGCCAGCATGCCGACTAGCGGGTACACCGGGGAGCTGTTTTTT. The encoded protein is CASMPTSGYTGELFF.